These 27 T cell receptor beta chains share one sample of origin, sequenced in a study of blood T cells in healthy people across ages. The use of a sample-barcoded 5' primer and a J-beta primer mix characterized a second PCR of about 6 to 11 cycles. Using its own MiXCR run on the 5' RACE reads, TCRdb lists one record per CDR3 protein. The data hold 780,000 or so distinct CDR3 sequences, with just under 25% observed a single time. These data are also associated with another study on T cells of mothers and their children.

The sequenced material came from blood. The receptors come from a boy younger than 18 in good health.

This clonotype was detected only a few times. V gene TRBV6-5 combines with J gene TRBJ2-3, with 9 positions matching TRBD2. CDR3 size: 15 residues. Trimming at V came to 7 bases and at J to 0 bases, leaving 5 bases not matched to a gene. CDR1 is MNHEY and CDR2 is SVGAGI in the germline V gene. DNA for the CDR3: TGTGCCAGCAAAAGGACTAGCGCTAGCACAGATACGCAGTATTTT. This gives the protein CASKRTSASTDTQYF.

The rearrangement uses TRBV5-5 and TRBJ2-5; 7 nucleotides agree with TRBD1. The CDR3 is made up of 16 amino acids. CDR1 SGHKS and CDR2 YYEKEE come from the germline V gene (reference sequence). V gave up 2 bases and J gave up 1 base; unmatched junction bases: 8. Written as DNA, the CDR3 is TGTGCCAGCAGCTTAACAAGGGACAGACTCCAAGAGACCCAGTACTTC. This translates into CASSLTRDRLQETQYF.

The chain combines TRBV29-1 with TRBJ1-2; 7 bases line up with TRBD1. V lost 4 bases to trimming and J lost 8 bases; unmatched junction nucleotides: 7. The CDR3 loop spans 12 amino acids. Germline values: CDR1 SQVTM, CDR2 ANQGSEA. The CDR3 nucleotides are TGCAGCGTTGGACAGGGATCGGCGGGCTACACCTTC. Translating gives CSVGQGSAGYTF.

In its sample, this clonotype was seen a few times. The rearrangement links TRBV27 to TRBJ1-2; TRBD1 might be the D (5 bases). Germline loops: CDR1 MNHEY, CDR2 SMNVEV (reference sequence). V lost 6 bases and J 2 bases, leaving 13 bases between the germline ends. The length of the CDR3 is 14 residues. CDR3 region: CASRGLGENYGYTF. CDR3 coding DNA: TGTGCCAGCAGGGGCCTGGGGGAGAACTATGGCTACACCTTC.

The rearrangement uses TRBV28 and TRBJ1-2; the D is unclear. This CDR3 is 11 amino acids long. V lost 6 bases to trimming and J lost 8 bases, with 10 bases between them. The germline gives CDR1 MDHEN, CDR2 SYDVKM. The CDR3 region is CASRRSRGYTF. The CDR3 DNA follows: TGTGCCAGCAGACGGAGCCGGGGCTACACCTTC.

A note on this clonotype: An end of the junction does not agree with germline; a read error may underlie this. This chain joins TRBV4-3 and TRBJ2-7, with 8 bases aligning to TRBD2. CDR1 is LGHNA and CDR2 is YSLEER in the germline V gene. This CDR3 has 16 residues. The CDR3 loop reads CASNQDPREGSYEQYF. CDR3 nucleotide sequence: TGCGCCAGCAACCAAGATCCTCGGGAGGGGTCTTACGAGCAGTACTTC.

The chain carries TRBV27 and TRBJ2-7; 9 bases map to TRBD2. This CDR3 is 13 amino acids long. Trimming at V came to 6 bases and at J to 7 bases, leaving 7 bases not matched to a gene. The germline V gene encodes CDR1 MNHEY and CDR2 SMNVEV (reference sequence). CDR3 sequence reads: CASRLGSGGEQYF. The CDR3 DNA reads as TGTGCCAGCAGGCTGGGTAGCGGGGGAGAGCAGTACTTC.

This clonotype has just a few counts. This chain uses TRBV5-1 with TRBJ2-5; TRBD2 aligns across 11 bases. Matching the DNA end better, TRBJ2-7 makes the J call doubtful. The CDR3 has 16 amino acids. The V gene's germline CDR1 is SGHRS and CDR2 YFSETQ. The CDR3 DNA reads TGCGCCAGCAGCTCCCCTACTAGCGGGGGAGTCTACGAGCAGTACTTC. This codes for CASSSPTSGGVYEQYF.

This clonotype was counted between two and nine times. The genes are TRBV10-3 and TRBJ2-5; a possible D gene is TRBD2 (5 bases). Germline values: CDR1 ENHRY, CDR2 SYGVKD. This CDR3 contains 12 residues. V was pared by 4 bases and J by 5 bases, with 8 bases between. CDR3 sequence reads: CAISALAETQYF. As DNA, the CDR3 is TGTGCCATCAGTGCTCTAGCTGAGACCCAGTACTTC.

The chain combines TRBV25-1 with TRBJ1-2; the match to TRBD1 covers 8 bases. This CDR3 is 15 amino acids long. CDR1 is MGHDK and CDR2 is SYGVNS in the germline V gene. With V trimmed by 3 bases and J by 6 bases, 9 bases remained unmatched. CDR3 loop: CASSDRQTGGDGYTF. The CDR3 nucleotides read TGTGCCAGCAGTGATCGCCAAACAGGGGGGGATGGCTACACCTTC.

This clonotype was observed a handful of times. V gene TRBV29-1 combines with J gene TRBJ1-1; D is unclear. Germline V gene lookup returns CDR1 SQVTM and CDR2 ANQGSEA. This CDR3 has 13 residues. V shed 1 base and J shed 3 bases, with 9 bases lying between them. The CDR3 spells CSVEGVGYTEAFF. CDR3 bases: TGCAGCGTTGAAGGCGTGGGATACACTGAAGCTTTCTTT.

The rearrangement uses TRBV6-6 and TRBJ2-1; D remains ambiguous. The V end was cut by 8 bases, the J end by 8 bases, with 13 bases between. This CDR3 is built from 12 residues. CDR1 MNHNY and CDR2 SVGAGI come from the germline V gene (reference sequence). The CDR3 DNA reads TGTGCCAGCGCAACCCTAGTTGATGAGCAGTTCTTC. Its protein is CASATLVDEQFF.

The chain has TRBV7-2 and TRBJ2-1; 13 bases map to TRBD2. The CDR3 runs to 16 residues. Germline trimming cut 5 bases from V and 3 bases from J; bases unmatched to any gene: 4. Germline lookup yields CDR1 SGHTA and CDR2 FQGNSA. The CDR3 is CASSPGLAGFYNEQFF. CDR3 DNA: TGTGCCAGCAGCCCGGGACTAGCGGGATTCTACAATGAGCAGTTCTTC.

This clonotype showed up just a few times. The J gene is TRBJ1-3, the V gene TRBV10-3; D remains unclear. V gave up 3 bases and J gave up 0 bases, with 6 bases separating them. Germline V gene sequence: CDR1 ENHRY, CDR2 SYGVKD. The CDR3 spans 14 residues. The CDR3 here is CAISDAVSGNTIYF. The CDR3 DNA reads TGTGCCATCAGTGATGCGGTCTCTGGAAACACCATATATTTT.

The rearrangement joins TRBV7-9 to TRBJ2-5; 10 nucleotides align to TRBD1. The J call may be faulty, since TRBJ2-7 better matches the DNA end. CDR3 length equals 16 residues. CDR1 and CDR2 from the germline V gene are SEHNR and FQNEAQ (reference sequence). The CDR3 DNA reads as TGTGCCAGCAGCTTAGCCGGACAGGGGGATCTCTACGAGCAGTACTTC. It codes for CASSLAGQGDLYEQYF.

This clonotype was seen a few times. The rearrangement joins TRBV6-5 to TRBJ2-5; tentatively, D is TRBD1 (5 bases). The DNA end is more similar to TRBJ2-1, so the J call may be wrong. Germline CDR1 and CDR2: MNHEY and SVGAGI. The CDR3 loop spans 13 amino acids. CDR3 DNA sequence: TGTGCCAGCAGTTGGACCAGGGAAAATGAGCAGTTCTTC. This sequence encodes CASSWTRENEQFF.

The J gene is TRBJ2-3, the V gene TRBV15, with a possible D match to TRBD2 (5 bases). The CDR3 consists of 14 residues. Trimming cost V 0 bases and J 1 base, with 5 bases left between them. Germline CDR1 is LNHNV and CDR2 is YYDKDF (reference sequence). CDR3 amino acids: CATSRDGGTDTQYF. The CDR3 bases are TGTGCCACCAGCAGAGACGGGGGCACAGATACGCAGTATTTT.

This rearrangement joins TRBV20-1 to TRBJ2-3, with D possibly matching TRBD2 (6 bases). Germline V gives CDR1 DFQATT, CDR2 SNEGSKA (reference sequence). The ends were cut back, 1 base at V and 15 bases at J, with 17 bases in the middle. The CDR3 is 12 amino acids. The CDR3 loop is CSARVGRGLQYF. CDR3 coding DNA: TGCAGTGCTAGAGTCGGGCGGGGTCTGCAATATTTT.

This clonotype was observed a few times. This rearrangement joins TRBV13 to TRBJ2-1, with 14 bases matching TRBD2. The V segment lost 6 bases and the J segment 12 bases; nucleotides outside the gene matches: 7. The CDR3 sequence is 14 residues long. Germline CDR1 and CDR2: PRHDT and FYEKMQ (reference sequence). The CDR3 region has the DNA TGTGCCAGCAGTCGGGGACTAGCGGGAGACGGGCAGTTCTTC. It yields the protein CASSRGLAGDGQFF.

Ten or more counts support this clonotype. The J gene is TRBJ2-7, the V gene TRBV5-1; 7 bases fit TRBD1. The CDR3 length is 15 residues. From germline, CDR1 is SGHRS and CDR2 YFSETQ. The trim removed 0 bases at V and 3 bases at J, leaving 6 bases unmatched. The CDR3 DNA reads TGCGCCAGCAGCTTGGCCTGGGGACAGATCTACGAGCAGTACTTC. Amino acids: CASSLAWGQIYEQYF.

In regard to this clonotype: Germline and junction disagree at one end, which may indicate a read error. The V gene is TRBV2, the J gene TRBJ2-5; possibly TRBD1 for D (6 bases). This CDR3 contains 11 residues. Germline lookup yields CDR1 SNHLY and CDR2 FYNNEI. The CDR3 coding sequence is TGTGCCAGCAGTGCGGGACACCCGAGAATCTTC. As protein: CASSAGHPRIF.

The chain uses TRBV20-1 and TRBJ2-5, with D perhaps being TRBD1 or TRBD2 (5 bases each). TRBJ2-1 explains the end of the DNA better; the J call may be wrong. Germline CDR1 and CDR2: DFQATT and SNEGSKA (reference sequence). The CDR3 has 13 amino acids. The CDR3 region has the DNA TGCAGTGCTACGGGACGCACCTACAATGAGCAGTTCTTC. It codes for CSATGRTYNEQFF.

This clonotype was observed many times. The gene calls are TRBV28 and TRBJ2-2, with D perhaps TRBD2 (5 bases). This CDR3 spans 15 amino acids. Trimming stripped 6 bases from V and 3 bases from J, with 14 bases between. In germline, CDR1 is MDHEN, CDR2 SYDVKM. CDR3 protein: CASSRGSRDTGELFF. The CDR3 DNA is TGTGCCAGCAGCAGAGGGTCGAGAGACACCGGGGAGCTGTTTTTT.

This clonotype has only a few counts. The chain is built from TRBV12-3 or TRBV12-4 and TRBJ2-4; D could derive from TRBD1 or TRBD2 (5 bases each). Trimming took 6 bases from V and 0 from J, leaving 18 bases between them. The CDR3 is made up of 17 amino acids. The CDR3 sequence: CASSPLGGGLAKNIQYF. CDR3 in DNA: TGTGCCAGCAGCCCATTGGGTGGGGGTCTAGCCAAAAACATTCAGTACTTC.

CDR3 residues: CASSELGGIQPQHF. CDR3 DNA sequence: TGTGCCAGCAGTGAATTGGGGGGCATTCAGCCCCAGCATTTT. V gene TRBV6-1 combines with J gene TRBJ1-5; possibly TRBD1 for D (6 bases). CDR3 length: 14 residues. V was trimmed by 2 bases and J by 6 bases, leaving 11 bases between them. Germline V gives CDR1 MNHNS, CDR2 SASEGT.

This clonotype was seen more than once but under ten times. V usage is TRBV29-1 and J usage is TRBJ2-5, with D perhaps TRBD1 or TRBD2 (5 bases each). V was clipped by 6 bases and J by 5 bases, with 16 bases between them. Germline values: CDR1 SQVTM, CDR2 ANQGSEA. The CDR3 length is 13 residues. CDR3 in DNA: TGCAGCGTCACAGGATCGGGCGGGGAGACCCAGTACTTC. Protein sequence: CSVTGSGGETQYF.

The CDR3 loop reads CASVIETSGDEQFF. Here the CDR3 DNA reads TGTGCCAGCGTGATTGAGACTAGCGGGGATGAGCAGTTCTTC. This chain joins TRBV2 and TRBJ2-1, with TRBD2 matching over 11 bases. This CDR3 has 14 residues. J was trimmed by 8 bases and V by 8 bases; bases with no gene match: 8. Germline CDR1 is SNHLY and CDR2 is FYNNEI.